The 13 T cell receptor beta chains below were found in one sample sequenced in a study of cytomegalovirus exposure and HLA in healthy donors. Generated by immunoSEQ multiplex PCR, the TCRdb table keeps only in-frame clones and is missing some. The sample shows fewer than 90,000 clones, about 94% of them seen only once. Sequences were obtained from PBMCs. These receptors were taken from a woman aged 18-29 years in good health and CMV-seronegative.

The genes are TRBV19 and TRBJ2-7; possible D gene TRBD2, 5 bases. Trimming removed 6 bases from V and 7 bases from J, with 22 bases in between. This CDR3 contains 15 residues. Germline CDR1 is LNHDA and CDR2 is SQIVND (reference sequence). As DNA, the CDR3 is TGTGCCAGTAGGACTACCCCTAATGGGCCGGGGGAGCAGTACTTC. It yields the protein CASRTTPNGPGEQYF.

This chain connects TRBV18 to TRBJ2-2; D ambiguous. Germline CDR1 and CDR2: KGHSH and LQKENI. V lost 1 base, J lost 1 base, and 4 bases lay in between. The CDR3 runs to 14 residues. CDR3 sequence (DNA): TGTGCCAGCTCACCACTGAGGAACACCGGGGAGCTGTTTTTT. It specifies CASSPLRNTGELFF.

J is TRBJ2-2 and V is TRBV6-5; D remains ambiguous. Trimming took 4 bases from V and 6 from J, leaving 9 bases between them. The germline V gene encodes CDR1 MNHEY and CDR2 SVGAGI. There are 13 residues in the CDR3. The CDR3 DNA reads TGTGCCAGCAGTTTGGAGTCCCCCGGGGAGCTGTTTTTT. It yields the protein CASSLESPGELFF.

The V gene is TRBV12-5, the J gene TRBJ2-3; 8 nucleotides agree with TRBD2. Germline CDR1 reads LGHNT; CDR2 reads FRNRAP. This CDR3 region has 18 residues. Losses at the gene ends were 0 bases for V and 4 bases for J; bases not matched to a gene: 12. CDR3 DNA sequence: TGTGCTAGTGGTTTGGTACGAGACGGGAGGGCCGAGTCAGATACGCAGTATTTT. Protein: CASGLVRDGRAESDTQYF.

The rearrangement links TRBV6-6 to TRBJ2-7, with a weak D call TRBD2 (6 bases). This CDR3 is 14 amino acids long. V gave up 7 bases and J gave up 6 bases, with 19 bases separating them. Germline-derived CDR1 and CDR2 are MNHNY and SVGAGI (reference sequence). For the CDR3, the DNA is TGTGCCAGCACCTGGCCGGAGGGGTCTGGCGAGCAGTACTTC. It specifies CASTWPEGSGEQYF.

This clone was seen a single time. This chain joins TRBV5-1 and TRBJ2-1; D possibly corresponds to TRBD2 (5 bases). The CDR3 spans 15 residues. Deletions cut 3 bases from V and 7 bases from J, with 17 bases between. Germline CDR1 and CDR2: SGHRS and YFSETQ. The CDR3 nucleotides read TGCGCCAGCAGCTCACTAGTCGATCCTGCGAATGAGCAGTTCTTC. This translates into CASSSLVDPANEQFF.

This chain links TRBV7-9 with TRBJ2-7, with 9 bases aligning to TRBD2. Germline V gene sequence: CDR1 SEHNR, CDR2 FQNEAQ (reference sequence). J gave up 3 bases and V 1 base, and 7 bases lay outside the gene matches. This CDR3 spans 16 amino acids. CDR3: CASSLVWREGNYEQYF. In DNA form, the CDR3 reads TGTGCCAGCAGCTTAGTGTGGCGGGAGGGCAACTACGAGCAGTACTTC.

The chain links TRBV10-3 to TRBJ2-1; TRBD2 is a possible D gene (6 bases). Germline V lookup: CDR1 ENHRY, CDR2 SYGVKD. Trimming took 10 bases from V and 5 from J, leaving 18 bases between them. The CDR3 sequence is 14 residues long. In DNA form, the CDR3 reads TGTGCCAACTCCCCCGGGAGTAGGAACAATGAGCAGTTCTTC. Its translation is CANSPGSRNNEQFF.

This clone is classed as medium-sized. The chain couples TRBV6-5 to TRBJ1-6; 7 bases agree with TRBD1. The CDR3 contains 15 residues. Trimming took 6 bases from V and 9 from J; bases not matched to a gene: 11. Per germline, CDR1 MNHEY and CDR2 SVGAGI. The CDR3 sequence: CASRGDREVSSPLHF. CDR3 sequence (DNA): TGTGCCAGCAGAGGAGACAGGGAAGTGAGTTCACCCCTCCACTTT.

The chain links TRBV18 to TRBJ2-3, with 7 bases matching TRBD2. In germline, CDR1 is KGHSH, CDR2 LQKENI. Unmatched junction bases numbered 9, after V lost 3 bases and J lost 9 bases. The CDR3 runs to 14 residues. Here the CDR3 reads CASSPGSAGSTQYF. The DNA of the CDR3 is TGTGCCAGCTCACCGGGATCAGCGGGGAGCACGCAGTATTTT.

The chain couples TRBV4-3 to TRBJ1-5, with TRBD1 identical over 11 bases. CDR1 is LGHNA, CDR2 YSLEER, per germline. The CDR3 sequence is 16 residues long. Germline trimming cut 3 bases from V and 5 bases from J; bases unmatched to any gene: 6. Here the CDR3 DNA reads TGCGCCAGCAGCCAGGACGGACAGGGGGCAGATCAGCCCCAGCATTTT. As protein: CASSQDGQGADQPQHF.

In this sample, this clone turned up once. The rearrangement uses TRBV7-8 and TRBJ2-5; a weak D match, TRBD2 (6 bases). With 6 bases removed from V and 5 bases from J, the gap between germline ends came to 10 bases. The CDR3 runs 12 residues. Germline V lookup: CDR1 SGHVS, CDR2 FQNEAQ. The CDR3 coding sequence is TGTGCCAGCAGGCGGGGCGCGGAGACCCAGTACTTC. This translates into CASRRGAETQYF.

This clone came up once. This chain connects TRBV6-6 to TRBJ2-3; perhaps TRBD1 as D (5 bases). Germline V gene lookup returns CDR1 MNHNY and CDR2 SVGAGI (reference sequence). This CDR3 has 12 residues. V gave up 6 bases and J gave up 8 bases, with 12 bases separating them. Here the CDR3 DNA reads TGTGCCAGCAGCCTCCAGGGCGGTACGCAGTATTTT. This codes for CASSLQGGTQYF.